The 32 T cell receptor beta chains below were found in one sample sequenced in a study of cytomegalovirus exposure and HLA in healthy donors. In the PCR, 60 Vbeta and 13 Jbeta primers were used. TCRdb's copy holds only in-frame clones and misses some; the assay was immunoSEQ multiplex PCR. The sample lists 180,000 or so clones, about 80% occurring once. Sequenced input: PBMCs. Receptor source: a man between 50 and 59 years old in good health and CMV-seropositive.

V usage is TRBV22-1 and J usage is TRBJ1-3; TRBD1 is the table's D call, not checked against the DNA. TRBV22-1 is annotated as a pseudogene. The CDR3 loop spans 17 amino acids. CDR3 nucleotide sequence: TGTCCTGGGAGCACCACAGGGGGAACCACCTCTGGAAACACCATATATTTT. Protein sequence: CPGSTTGGTTSGNTIYF.

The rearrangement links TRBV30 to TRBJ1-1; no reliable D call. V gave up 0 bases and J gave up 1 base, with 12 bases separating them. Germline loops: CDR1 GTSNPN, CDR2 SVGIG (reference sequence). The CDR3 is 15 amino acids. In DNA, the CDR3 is TGTGCCTGGAGTGTACTAGGGCGGTGGAACACTGAAGCTTTCTTT. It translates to CAWSVLGRWNTEAFF. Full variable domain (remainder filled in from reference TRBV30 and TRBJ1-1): SQTIHQWPATLVQPVGSPLSLECTVEGTSNPNLYWYRQAAGRGLQLLFYSVGIGQISSEVPQNLSASRPQDRQFILSSKKLLLSDSGFYLCAWSVLGRWNTEAFFGQGTRLTVV.

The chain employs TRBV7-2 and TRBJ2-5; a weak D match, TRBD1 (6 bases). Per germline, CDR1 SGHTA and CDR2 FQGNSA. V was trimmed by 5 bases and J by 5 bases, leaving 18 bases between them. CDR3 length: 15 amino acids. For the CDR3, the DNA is TGTGCCAGCAGCGTCCTTGCAGGGGCAAGGGAGACCCAGTACTTC. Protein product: CASSVLAGARETQYF.

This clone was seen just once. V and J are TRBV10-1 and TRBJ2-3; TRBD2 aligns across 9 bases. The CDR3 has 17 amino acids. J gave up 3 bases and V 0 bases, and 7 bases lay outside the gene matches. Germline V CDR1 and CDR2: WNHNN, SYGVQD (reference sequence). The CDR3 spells CASSESVRGGRTDTQYF. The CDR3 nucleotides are TGCGCCAGCAGTGAGTCCGTGCGGGGGGGCCGGACAGATACGCAGTATTTT.

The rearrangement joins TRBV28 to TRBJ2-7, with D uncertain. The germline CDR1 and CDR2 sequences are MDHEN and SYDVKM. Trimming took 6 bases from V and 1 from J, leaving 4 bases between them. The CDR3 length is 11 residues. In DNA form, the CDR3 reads TGTGCCAGCAGACAATCCTACGAGCAGTACTTC. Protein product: CASRQSYEQYF. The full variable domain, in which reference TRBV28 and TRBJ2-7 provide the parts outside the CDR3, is DVKVTQSSRYLVKRTGEKVFLECVQDMDHENMFWYRQDPGLGLRLIYFSYDVKMKEKGDIPEGYSVSREKKERFSLILESASTNQTSMYLCASRQSYEQYFGPGTRLTVT.

The CDR3: CASTTEYQETQYF. The CDR3 DNA reads TGTGCCAGCACAACTGAGTACCAAGAGACCCAGTACTTC. V and J are TRBV5-6 and TRBJ2-5, with no clear D. V lost 6 bases and J lost 0, with 9 bases in between. The CDR3 has 13 amino acids. Germline CDR1 and CDR2: SGHDT and YYEEEE.

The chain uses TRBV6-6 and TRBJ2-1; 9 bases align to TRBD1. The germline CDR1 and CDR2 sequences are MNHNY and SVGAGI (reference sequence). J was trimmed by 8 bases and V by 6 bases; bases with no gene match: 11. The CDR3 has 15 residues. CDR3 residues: CASREGQGAWYEQFF. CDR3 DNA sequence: TGTGCCAGCAGAGAGGGACAGGGAGCGTGGTATGAGCAGTTCTTC.

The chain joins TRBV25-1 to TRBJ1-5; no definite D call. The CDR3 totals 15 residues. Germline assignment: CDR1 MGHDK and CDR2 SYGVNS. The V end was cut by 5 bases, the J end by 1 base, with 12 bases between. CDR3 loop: CASSPAAGSNQPQHF. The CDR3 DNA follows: TGTGCCAGCAGTCCCGCGGCGGGGAGCAATCAGCCCCAGCATTTT.

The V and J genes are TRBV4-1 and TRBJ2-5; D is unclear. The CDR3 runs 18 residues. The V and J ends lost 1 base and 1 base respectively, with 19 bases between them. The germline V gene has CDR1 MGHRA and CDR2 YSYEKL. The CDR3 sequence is CASSQVRNGGQAQETQYF. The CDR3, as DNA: TGCGCCAGCAGCCAAGTTAGGAATGGTGGGCAGGCCCAAGAGACCCAGTACTTC.

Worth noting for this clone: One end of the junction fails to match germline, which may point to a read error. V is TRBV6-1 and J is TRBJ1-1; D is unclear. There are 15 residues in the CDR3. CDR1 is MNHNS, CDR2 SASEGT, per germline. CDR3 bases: TGTGCCAGCAGTGAAAAGGCCTTTGCAGGAACTGAAGTCGCTTTT. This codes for CASSEKAFAGTEVAF.

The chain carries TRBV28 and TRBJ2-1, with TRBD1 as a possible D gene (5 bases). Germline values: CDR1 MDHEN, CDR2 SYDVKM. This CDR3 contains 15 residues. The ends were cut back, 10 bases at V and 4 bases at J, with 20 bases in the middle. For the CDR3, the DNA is TGTGCCACCAGCTCCGCACAGGTTGGATACAATGAGCAGTTCTTC. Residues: CATSSAQVGYNEQFF. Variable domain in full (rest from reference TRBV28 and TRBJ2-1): DVKVTQSSRYLVKRTGEKVFLECVQDMDHENMFWYRQDPGLGLRLIYFSYDVKMKEKGDIPEGYSVSREKKERFSLILESASTNQTSMYLCATSSAQVGYNEQFFGPGTRLTVL.

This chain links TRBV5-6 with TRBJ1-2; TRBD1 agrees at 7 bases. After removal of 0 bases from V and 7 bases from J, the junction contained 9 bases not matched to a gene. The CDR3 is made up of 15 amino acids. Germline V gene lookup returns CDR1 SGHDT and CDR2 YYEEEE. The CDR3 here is CASSLGTGDHIGYTF. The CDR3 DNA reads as TGTGCCAGCAGCTTGGGAACAGGGGATCACATTGGCTACACCTTC.

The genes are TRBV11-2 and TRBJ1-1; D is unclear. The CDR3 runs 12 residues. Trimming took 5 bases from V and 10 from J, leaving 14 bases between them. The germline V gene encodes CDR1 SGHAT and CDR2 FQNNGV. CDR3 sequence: CASSARAASAFF. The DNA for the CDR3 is TGTGCCAGCAGCGCCCGAGCTGCATCAGCTTTCTTT.

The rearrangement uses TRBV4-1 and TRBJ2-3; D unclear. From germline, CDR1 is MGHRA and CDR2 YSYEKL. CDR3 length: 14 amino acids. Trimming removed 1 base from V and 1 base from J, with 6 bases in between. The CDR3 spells CASSQVAGTDTQYF. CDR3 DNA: TGCGCCAGCAGCCAAGTGGCCGGCACAGATACGCAGTATTTT.

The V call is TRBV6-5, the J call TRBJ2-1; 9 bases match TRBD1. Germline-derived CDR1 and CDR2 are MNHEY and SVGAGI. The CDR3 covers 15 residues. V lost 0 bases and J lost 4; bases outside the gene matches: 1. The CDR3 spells CASSYSQGAYNEQFF. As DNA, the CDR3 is TGTGCCAGCAGTTACTCACAGGGGGCGTACAATGAGCAGTTCTTC.

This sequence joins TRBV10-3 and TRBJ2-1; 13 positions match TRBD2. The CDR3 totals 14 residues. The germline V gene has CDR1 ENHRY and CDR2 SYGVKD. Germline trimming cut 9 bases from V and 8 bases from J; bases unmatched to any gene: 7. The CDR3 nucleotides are TGTGCCATTACTAGCGGGGGGGCCTCCGATGAGCAGTTCTTC. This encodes CAITSGGASDEQFF.

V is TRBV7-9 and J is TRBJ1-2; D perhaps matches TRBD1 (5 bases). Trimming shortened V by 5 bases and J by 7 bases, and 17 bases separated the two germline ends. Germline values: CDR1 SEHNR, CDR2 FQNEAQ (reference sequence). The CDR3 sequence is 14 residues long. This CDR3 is CASSTGRPGSGYTF. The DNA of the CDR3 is TGTGCCAGCAGCACGGGACGTCCCGGGAGTGGCTACACCTTC. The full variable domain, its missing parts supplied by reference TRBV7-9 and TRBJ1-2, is DTGVSQNPRHKITKRGQNVTFRCDPISEHNRLYWYRQTLGQGPEFLTYFQNEAQLEKSRLLSDRFSAERPKGSFSTLEIQRTEQGDSAMYLCASSTGRPGSGYTFGSGTRLTVV.

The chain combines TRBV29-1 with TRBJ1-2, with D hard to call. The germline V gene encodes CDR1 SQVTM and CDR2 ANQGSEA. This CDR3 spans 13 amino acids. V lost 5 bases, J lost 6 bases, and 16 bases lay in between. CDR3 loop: CSVPLVRRHGYTF. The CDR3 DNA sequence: TGCAGCGTTCCCCTCGTCAGGAGGCATGGCTACACCTTC.

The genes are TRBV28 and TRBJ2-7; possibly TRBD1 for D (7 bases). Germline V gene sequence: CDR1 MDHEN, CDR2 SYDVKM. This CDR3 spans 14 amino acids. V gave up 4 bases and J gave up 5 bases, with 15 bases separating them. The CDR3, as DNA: TGTGCCAGCAGTTCGTCAGGGGGGTATAACGAGCAGTACTTC. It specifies CASSSSGGYNEQYF.

CDR3 nucleotide sequence: TGCGCCAGCAGCCAAGATCCTAGCGGGGGGGCGGATACGCAGTATTTT. Translated: CASSQDPSGGADTQYF. The chain links TRBV4-3 to TRBJ2-3, with 12 bases aligning to TRBD2. Germline lookup yields CDR1 LGHNA and CDR2 YSLEER. V shed 0 bases and J 6 bases; nucleotides not matched to a gene: 4. The CDR3 length is 16 residues.

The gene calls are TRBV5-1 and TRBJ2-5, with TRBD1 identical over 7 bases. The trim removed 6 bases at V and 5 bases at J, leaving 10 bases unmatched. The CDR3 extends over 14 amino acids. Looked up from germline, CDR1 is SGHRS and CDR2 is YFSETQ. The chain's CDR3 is CASTARTGEETQYF. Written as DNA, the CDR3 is TGCGCCAGCACCGCCCGAACAGGGGAGGAGACCCAGTACTTC. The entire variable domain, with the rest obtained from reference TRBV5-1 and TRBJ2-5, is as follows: KAGVTQTPRYLIKTRGQQVTLSCSPISGHRSVSWYQQTPGQGLQFLFEYFSETQRNKGNFPGRFSGRQFSNSRSEMNVSTLELGDSALYLCASTARTGEETQYFGPGTRLLVL.

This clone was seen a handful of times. The CDR3 sequence is CASSSWRGGGSLGDTQYF. CDR3 DNA: TGCGCCAGCAGCTCCTGGAGGGGCGGGGGATCTCTGGGAGATACGCAGTATTTT. The rearrangement joins TRBV5-1 to TRBJ2-3, with 7 bases that match TRBD2. The J segment lost 5 bases and the V segment lost 3 bases, leaving 18 bases of the junction unmatched. The CDR3 is 18 residues long. CDR1 and CDR2 from the germline V gene are SGHRS and YFSETQ.

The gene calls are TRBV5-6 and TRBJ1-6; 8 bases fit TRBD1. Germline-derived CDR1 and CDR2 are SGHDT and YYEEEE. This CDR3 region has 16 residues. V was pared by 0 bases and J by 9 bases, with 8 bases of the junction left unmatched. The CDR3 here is CASSLGTGGGGSPLHF. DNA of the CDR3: TGTGCCAGCAGCTTGGGCACAGGGGGTGGTGGTTCACCCCTCCACTTT.

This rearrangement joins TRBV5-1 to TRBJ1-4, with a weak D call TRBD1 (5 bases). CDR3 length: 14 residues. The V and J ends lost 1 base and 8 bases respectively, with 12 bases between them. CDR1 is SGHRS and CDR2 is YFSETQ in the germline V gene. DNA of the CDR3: TGCGCCAGCAGCTTGATGGGGCCGGTCGAAAAACTGTTTTTT. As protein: CASSLMGPVEKLFF.

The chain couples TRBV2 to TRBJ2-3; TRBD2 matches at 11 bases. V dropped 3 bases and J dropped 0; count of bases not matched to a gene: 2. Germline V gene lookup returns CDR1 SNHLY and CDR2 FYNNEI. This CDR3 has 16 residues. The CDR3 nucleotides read TGTGCCAGCAGTGAGGGACTAGCGGCTAGCACAGATACGCAGTATTTT. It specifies CASSEGLAASTDTQYF.

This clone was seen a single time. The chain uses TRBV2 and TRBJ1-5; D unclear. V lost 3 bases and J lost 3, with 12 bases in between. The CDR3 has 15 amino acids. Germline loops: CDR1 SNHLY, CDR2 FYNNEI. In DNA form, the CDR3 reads TGTGCCAGCAGTGAGGCATCTGCTTACAATCAGCCCCAGCATTTT. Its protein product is CASSEASAYNQPQHF.

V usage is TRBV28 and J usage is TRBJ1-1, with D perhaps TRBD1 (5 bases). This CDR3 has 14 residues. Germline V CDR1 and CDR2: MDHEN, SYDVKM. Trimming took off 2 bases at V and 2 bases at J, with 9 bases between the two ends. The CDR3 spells CASSLRGPNTEAFF. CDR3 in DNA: TGTGCCAGCAGTTTAAGGGGTCCTAACACTGAAGCTTTCTTT. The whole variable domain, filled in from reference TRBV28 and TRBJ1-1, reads DVKVTQSSRYLVKRTGEKVFLECVQDMDHENMFWYRQDPGLGLRLIYFSYDVKMKEKGDIPEGYSVSREKKERFSLILESASTNQTSMYLCASSLRGPNTEAFFGQGTRLTVV.

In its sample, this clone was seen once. CDR3 protein: CASSAGLIHTQYF. The CDR3 DNA sequence: TGTGCCAGCAGTGCCGGACTAATTCATACGCAGTATTTT. The V gene is TRBV28, the J gene TRBJ2-3; maybe TRBD2 (6 bases). Germline lookup yields CDR1 MDHEN and CDR2 SYDVKM. Trimming took 5 bases from V and 7 from J, leaving 13 bases between them. This CDR3 comprises 13 residues. Full variable domain (remainder filled in from reference TRBV28 and TRBJ2-3): DVKVTQSSRYLVKRTGEKVFLECVQDMDHENMFWYRQDPGLGLRLIYFSYDVKMKEKGDIPEGYSVSREKKERFSLILESASTNQTSMYLCASSAGLIHTQYFGPGTRLTVL.

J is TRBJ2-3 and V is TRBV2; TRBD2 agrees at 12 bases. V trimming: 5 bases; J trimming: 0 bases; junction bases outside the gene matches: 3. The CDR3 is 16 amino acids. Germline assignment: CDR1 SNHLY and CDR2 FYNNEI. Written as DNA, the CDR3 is TGTGCCAGCAGTAGACTAGCGGGGGCTAGCACAGATACGCAGTATTTT. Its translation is CASSRLAGASTDTQYF.

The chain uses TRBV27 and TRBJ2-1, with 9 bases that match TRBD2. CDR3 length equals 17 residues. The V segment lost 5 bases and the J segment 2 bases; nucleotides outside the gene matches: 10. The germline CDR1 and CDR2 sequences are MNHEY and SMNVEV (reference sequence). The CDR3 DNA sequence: TGTGCCAGCAGTCCGATCCCCTTAGCGGGGGCCTACAATGAGCAGTTCTTC. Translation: CASSPIPLAGAYNEQFF.

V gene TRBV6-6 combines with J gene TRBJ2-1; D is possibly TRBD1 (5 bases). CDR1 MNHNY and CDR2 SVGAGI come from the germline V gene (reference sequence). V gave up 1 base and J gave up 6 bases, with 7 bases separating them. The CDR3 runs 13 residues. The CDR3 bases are TGTGCCAGCAGTTACTGGACAAGCAATGAGCAGTTCTTC. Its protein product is CASSYWTSNEQFF.

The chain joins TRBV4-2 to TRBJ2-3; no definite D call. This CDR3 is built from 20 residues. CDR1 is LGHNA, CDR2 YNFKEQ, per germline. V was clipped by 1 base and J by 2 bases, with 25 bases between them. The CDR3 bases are TGTGCCAGCAGCCAAGCCACGCGAGGAATTTCGGCGGATACCACAGATACGCAGTATTTT. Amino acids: CASSQATRGISADTTDTQYF.